The source of this T cell receptor (beta chain) is a study of T cell repertoires in cytomegalovirus infection. Study overall: HLA-C-restricted CMV epitopes, recently identified, and well-studied HLA-B-restricted ones were used by the study. CMV infection and matching HLA type were both indicated by public TCR beta signatures. Regarding the study as a whole: Ex vivo, HLA-C-restricted CMV-specific TCR beta clonotypes prevailed over the rest of the response. Adding up the frequency of public TCR beta families identified people who carried CMV plus the relevant HLA.

The CDR3 length is 17 residues. With 0 bases removed from V and 0 bases from J, the gap between germline ends came to 12 bases. TCRdb re-called the reads with MiXCR, one entry per CDR3 protein. Among about 920,000 distinct CDR3 sequences listed, about a third were seen once. In the case of this clonotype: Its specificity is unknown.

The sequence was collected from a human donor in good health (CMV status not recorded). Some clones in this sample may be carry-over from other donors' samples. Here the sequenced sample was cultured CD8+ T cells from PBMCs, taken from culture after CMV antigen stimulation. The rearrangement joins TRBV23-1 to TRBJ1-5, with D hard to call. TRBV23-1 is placed among ORFs of uncertain function. CDR3 in DNA: TGCGCCAGCAGTCAATCGGCGGTGCGGAATAGCAATCAGCCCCAGCATTTT. Translated: CASSQSAVRNSNQPQHF.